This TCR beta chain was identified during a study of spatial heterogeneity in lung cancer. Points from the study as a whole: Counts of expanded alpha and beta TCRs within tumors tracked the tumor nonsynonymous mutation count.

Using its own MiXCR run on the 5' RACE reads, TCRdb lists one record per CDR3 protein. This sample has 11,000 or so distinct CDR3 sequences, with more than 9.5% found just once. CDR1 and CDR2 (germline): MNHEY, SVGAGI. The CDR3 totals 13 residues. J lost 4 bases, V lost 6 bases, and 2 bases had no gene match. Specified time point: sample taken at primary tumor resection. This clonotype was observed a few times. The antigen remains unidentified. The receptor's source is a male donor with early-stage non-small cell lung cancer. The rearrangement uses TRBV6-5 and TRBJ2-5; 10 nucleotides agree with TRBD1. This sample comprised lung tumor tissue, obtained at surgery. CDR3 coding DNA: TGTGCCAGCAGAAGGGACAGGGGAGAGACCCAGTACTTC. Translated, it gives CASRRDRGETQYF.